This T cell receptor beta chain is drawn from a study of control samples from healthy donors and cancer patients (dated by TCRdb to 2018 to 2021). Trimmed from V: 0 bases; trimmed from J: 6 bases; junction bases lacking a gene match: 12. From the cysteine through the phenylalanine, the CDR3 covers 17 amino acids. The sequence is cut down to CDR3 DNA, 51 bases in frame from base 1. Taken from the germline V gene (reference sequence), the CDR1 and CDR2 loops are GTSNPN and SVGIG. Details on this clone: The antigen it binds to is not known. Qualities for individual bases were not recorded, and no much larger clone is one base off.

Preparation of the library involved the immunoSEQ multiplex PCR assay. TCRdb re-hosts the immuneACCESS table, in-frame sequences only. Its copies lack some clones; in the studies checked, an unresolved V gene accounts for under half of them, and the cause for the rest is not known. The sample table lists 99,000 or so clones, roughly four fifths of them with a count of one. The ten largest clones represent approximately 2% of the sample. The V and J segments used are TRBV30 and TRBJ2-1; TRBD2 aligns with 9 central bases. This receptor was obtained from a man in his fifties or sixties in good health. Sequencing used blood. The CDR3 is CAWSVLMVAGVRNEQFF. The sequenced DNA is TGTGCCTGGAGTGTACTCATGGTAGCGGGAGTTCGCAATGAGCAGTTCTTC. Extended through the reference TRBV30 and TRBJ2-1 proteins, this CDR3 yields the full variable domain: SQTIHQWPATLVQPVGSPLSLECTVEGTSNPNLYWYRQAAGRGLQLLFYSVGIGQISSEVPQNLSASRPQDRQFILSSKKLLLSDSGFYLCAWSVLMVAGVRNEQFFGPGTRLTVL.